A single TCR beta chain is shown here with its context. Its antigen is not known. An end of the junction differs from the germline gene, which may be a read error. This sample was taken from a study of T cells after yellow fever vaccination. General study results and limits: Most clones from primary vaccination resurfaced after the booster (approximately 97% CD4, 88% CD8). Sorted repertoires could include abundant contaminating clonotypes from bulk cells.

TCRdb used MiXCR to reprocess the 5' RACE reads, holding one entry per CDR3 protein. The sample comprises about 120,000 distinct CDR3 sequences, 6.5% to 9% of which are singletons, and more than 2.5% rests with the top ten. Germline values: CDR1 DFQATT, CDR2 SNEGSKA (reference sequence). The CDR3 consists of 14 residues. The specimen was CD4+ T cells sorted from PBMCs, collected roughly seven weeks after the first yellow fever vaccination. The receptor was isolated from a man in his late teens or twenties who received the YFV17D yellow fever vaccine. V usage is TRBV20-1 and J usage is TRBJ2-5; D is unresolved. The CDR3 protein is CSVWARRSCETHYF. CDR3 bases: TGCAGTGTATGGGCCCGGCGCTCATGTGAGACCCATTACTTC.